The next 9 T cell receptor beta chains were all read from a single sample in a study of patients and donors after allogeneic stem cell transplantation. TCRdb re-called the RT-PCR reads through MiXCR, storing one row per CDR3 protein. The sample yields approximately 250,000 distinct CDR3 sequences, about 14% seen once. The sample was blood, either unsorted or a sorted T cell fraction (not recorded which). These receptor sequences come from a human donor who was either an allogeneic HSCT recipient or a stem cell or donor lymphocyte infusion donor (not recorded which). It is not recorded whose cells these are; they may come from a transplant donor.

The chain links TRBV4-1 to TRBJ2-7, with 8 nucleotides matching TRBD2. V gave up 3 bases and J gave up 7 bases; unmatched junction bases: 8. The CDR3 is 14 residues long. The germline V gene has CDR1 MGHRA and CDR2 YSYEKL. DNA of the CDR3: TGCGCCAGCAGCCAGGAAGCGGGGGCCTGGGAGCAGTACTTC. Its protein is CASSQEAGAWEQYF.

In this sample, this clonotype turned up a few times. The CDR3 loop reads CASVVAGMNTEAFF. The CDR3 DNA is TGTGCCAGTGTGGTAGCAGGGATGAACACTGAAGCTTTCTTT. This chain links TRBV6-1 with TRBJ1-1; a weak D match, TRBD1 (5 bases). Trimming stripped 9 bases from V and 0 bases from J, with 14 bases between. This CDR3 has 14 amino acids. Germline V gene data show CDR1 as MNHNS and CDR2 as SASEGT.

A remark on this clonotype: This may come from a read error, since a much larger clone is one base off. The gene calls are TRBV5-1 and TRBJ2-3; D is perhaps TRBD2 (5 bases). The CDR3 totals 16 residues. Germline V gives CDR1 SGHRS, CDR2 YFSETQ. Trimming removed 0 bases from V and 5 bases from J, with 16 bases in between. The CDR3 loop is CASSLDASPPKDTQYF. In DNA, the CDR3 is TGCGCCAGCAGCTTGGACGCTAGCCCTCCCAAAGATACGCAGTATTTT.

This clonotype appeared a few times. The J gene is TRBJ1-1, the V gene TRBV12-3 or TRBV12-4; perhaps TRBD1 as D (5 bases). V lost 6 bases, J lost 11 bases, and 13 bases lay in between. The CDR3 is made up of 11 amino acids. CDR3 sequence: CASSVGVSAFF. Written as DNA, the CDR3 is TGTGCCAGCAGCGTAGGGGTCTCGGCTTTCTTT.

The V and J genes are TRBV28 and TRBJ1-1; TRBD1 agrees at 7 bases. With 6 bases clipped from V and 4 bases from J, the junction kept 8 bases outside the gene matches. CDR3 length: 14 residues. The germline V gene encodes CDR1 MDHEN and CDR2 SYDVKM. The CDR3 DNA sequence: TGTGCCAGCAGGGGGACAGCCCGGGGCACTGAAGCTTTCTTT. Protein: CASRGTARGTEAFF.

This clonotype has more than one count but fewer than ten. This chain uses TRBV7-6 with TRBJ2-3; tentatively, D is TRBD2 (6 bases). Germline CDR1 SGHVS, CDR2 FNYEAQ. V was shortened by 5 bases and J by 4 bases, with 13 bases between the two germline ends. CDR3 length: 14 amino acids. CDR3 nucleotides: TGTGCCAGCAGCACCCGACTAGAGCCAGATACGCAGTATTTT. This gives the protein CASSTRLEPDTQYF.

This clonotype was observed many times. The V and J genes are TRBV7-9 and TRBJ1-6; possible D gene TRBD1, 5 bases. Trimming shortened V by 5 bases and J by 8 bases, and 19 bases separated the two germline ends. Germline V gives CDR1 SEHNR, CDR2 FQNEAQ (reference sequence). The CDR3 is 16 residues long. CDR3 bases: TGTGCCAGCAGCCTATCCCGGGTCCTAGGGGATTCACCCCTCCACTTT. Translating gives CASSLSRVLGDSPLHF. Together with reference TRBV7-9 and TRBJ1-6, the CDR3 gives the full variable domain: DTGVSQNPRHKITKRGQNVTFRCDPISEHNRLYWYRQTLGQGPEFLTYFQNEAQLEKSRLLSDRFSAERPKGSFSTLEIQRTEQGDSAMYLCASSLSRVLGDSPLHFGNGTRLTVT.

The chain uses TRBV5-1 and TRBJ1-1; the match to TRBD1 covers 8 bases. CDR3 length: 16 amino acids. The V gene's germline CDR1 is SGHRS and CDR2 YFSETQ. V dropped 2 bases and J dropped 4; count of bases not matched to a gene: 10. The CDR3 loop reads CASSFGFMQGATEAFF. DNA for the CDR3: TGCGCCAGCAGCTTCGGGTTTATGCAGGGGGCCACTGAAGCTTTCTTT.

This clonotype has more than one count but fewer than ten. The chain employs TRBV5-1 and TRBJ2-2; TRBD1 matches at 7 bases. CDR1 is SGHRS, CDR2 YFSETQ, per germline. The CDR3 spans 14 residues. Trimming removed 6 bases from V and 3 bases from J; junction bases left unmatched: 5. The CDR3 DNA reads TGCGCCAGCACCCCGACAGGGTACACCGGGGAGCTGTTTTTT. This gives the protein CASTPTGYTGELFF.